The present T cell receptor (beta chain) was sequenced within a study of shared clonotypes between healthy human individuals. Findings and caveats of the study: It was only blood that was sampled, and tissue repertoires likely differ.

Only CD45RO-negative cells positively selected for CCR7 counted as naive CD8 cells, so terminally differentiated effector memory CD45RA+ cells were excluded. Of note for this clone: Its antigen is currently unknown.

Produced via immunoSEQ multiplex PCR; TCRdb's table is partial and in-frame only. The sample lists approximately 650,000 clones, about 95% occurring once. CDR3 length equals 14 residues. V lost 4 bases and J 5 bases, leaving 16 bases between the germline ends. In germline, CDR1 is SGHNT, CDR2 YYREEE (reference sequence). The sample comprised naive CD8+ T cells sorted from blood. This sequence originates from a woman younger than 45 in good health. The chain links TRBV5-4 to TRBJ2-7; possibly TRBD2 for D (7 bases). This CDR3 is CASSTWGGGDEQYF. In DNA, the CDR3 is TGTGCCAGCAGCACCTGGGGGGGCGGGGACGAGCAGTACTTC.